These 27 T cell receptor beta chains came from one sample sequenced in a study of T-cell reconstitution after alpha-beta-depleted transplantation in children. For TCRbeta, the library was prepared with unique molecular identifiers. TCRdb reprocessed the PCR reads with MiXCR, giving one entry per CDR3 protein. The sample consists of about 420,000 distinct CDR3 sequences, 15% to 20% of them appearing once. The material was PBMCs, mostly from graft donor cells, obtained 360 days after TCRalphabeta/CD19-depleted stem cell transplant. Receptors originate from a boy in the first two years of life who had a stem cell transplant for Wiskott-Aldrich syndrome, so the T cells may come from the graft donor.

Many counts were recorded for this clonotype. V is TRBV12-3 or TRBV12-4 and J is TRBJ2-2; D call uncertain. Deletions cut 3 bases from V and 5 bases from J, with 7 bases between. The CDR3 covers 13 residues. As DNA, the CDR3 is TGTGCCAGCAGTTTTTTGGTGACCGGGGAGCTGTTTTTT. It codes for CASSFLVTGELFF.

The rearrangement links TRBV7-2 to TRBJ2-5, with 8 bases aligning to TRBD1. J gave up 2 bases and V 3 bases, and 2 bases lay outside the gene matches. CDR1 is SGHTA, CDR2 FQGNSA, per germline. This CDR3 has 14 amino acids. CDR3 region: CASSFRTGQETQYF. The DNA for the CDR3 is TGTGCCAGCAGCTTCCGGACAGGGCAAGAGACCCAGTACTTC. Together with reference TRBV7-2 and TRBJ2-5, the CDR3 gives the full variable domain: GAGVSQSPSNKVTEKGKDVELRCDPISGHTALYWYRQSLGQGLEFLIYFQGNSAPDKSGLPSDRFSAERTGGSVSTLTIQRTQQEDSAVYLCASSFRTGQETQYFGPGTRLLVL.

This clonotype was picked up a small number of times. This chain joins TRBV6-5 and TRBJ1-6, with D perhaps matching TRBD1 (5 bases). CDR1 is MNHEY, CDR2 SVGAGI, per germline. The CDR3 is 14 residues long. V was clipped by 8 bases and J by 2 bases, with 10 bases between them. DNA of the CDR3: TGTGCCAGCGGGGACGGTCCCTATAATTCACCCCTCCACTTT. Its protein product is CASGDGPYNSPLHF.

CDR3 sequence reads: CAIHVSRRLALQETQYF. In DNA form, the CDR3 reads TGTGCCATCCATGTCTCTCGTCGACTAGCCCTTCAAGAGACCCAGTACTTC. The rearrangement links TRBV10-3 to TRBJ2-5, with 7 bases aligning to TRBD2. Germline V gene lookup returns CDR1 ENHRY and CDR2 SYGVKD. With 8 bases clipped from V and 2 bases from J, the junction kept 17 bases outside the gene matches. The CDR3 spans 17 residues.

The J gene is TRBJ2-7, the V gene TRBV7-9; tentative D call: TRBD1 (5 bases). The V gene's germline CDR1 is SEHNR and CDR2 FQNEAQ (reference sequence). The CDR3 loop spans 14 amino acids. Deletions cut 3 bases from V and 5 bases from J, with 14 bases between. The CDR3, as DNA: TGTGCCAGCAGCTTTACCCCAAGGGGCCACGAGCAGTACTTC. Amino acid sequence: CASSFTPRGHEQYF.

This clonotype was observed a handful of times. The genes are TRBV5-5 and TRBJ1-6, with D unresolved. Germline lookup yields CDR1 SGHKS and CDR2 YYEKEE (reference sequence). This CDR3 has 16 amino acids. Trimming stripped 0 bases from V and 2 bases from J, with 9 bases between. CDR3: CASSLVPKTYNSPLHF. CDR3 nucleotides: TGTGCCAGCAGCTTGGTTCCAAAAACCTATAATTCACCCCTCCACTTT. The entire variable domain, with the rest obtained from reference TRBV5-5 and TRBJ1-6, is as follows: DAGVTQSPTHLIKTRGQQVTLRCSPISGHKSVSWYQQVLGQGPQFIFQYYEKEERGRGNFPDRFSARQFPNYSSELNVNALLLGDSALYLCASSLVPKTYNSPLHFGNGTRLTVT.

The chain is built from TRBV12-3 or TRBV12-4 and TRBJ2-1; D gene ambiguous. The length of the CDR3 is 15 residues. The V gene lost 3 bases and the J gene lost 9 bases, with 18 bases spanning the gap. CDR3 region: CASSFGSSNLIEQFF. Here the CDR3 DNA reads TGTGCCAGCAGTTTCGGATCCTCGAACCTCATTGAGCAGTTCTTC.

This clonotype was observed a handful of times. The chain joins TRBV5-1 to TRBJ2-2, with 9 positions matching TRBD2. CDR3 length equals 16 residues. Germline CDR1 reads SGHRS; CDR2 reads YFSETQ. V lost 2 bases and J lost 3; bases outside the gene matches: 5. CDR3 in amino acids: CASSFRLAVDTGELFF. The DNA of the CDR3 is TGCGCCAGCAGCTTTAGACTAGCGGTAGACACCGGGGAGCTGTTTTTT.

About this clonotype: A much larger clone is a single base away; this may be a read error. The chain uses TRBV2 and TRBJ2-5; TRBD2 matches 11 bases. The CDR3 covers 17 residues. Germline CDR1 is SNHLY and CDR2 is FYNNEI. As DNA, the CDR3 is TGTGCCTGCAGTTTATCCCTACTAGCGGGGGTTAGAGAGACCCAGTACTTC. Protein: CACSLSLLAGVRETQYF.

This chain connects TRBV6-5 to TRBJ2-3; D perhaps matches TRBD2 (6 bases). Looked up from germline, CDR1 is MNHEY and CDR2 is SVGAGI. The CDR3 is 14 amino acids. V gave up 6 bases and J gave up 4 bases, with 14 bases separating them. CDR3 sequence (DNA): TGTGCCAGCAGCCAGAGGGCGGGGTCAGATACGCAGTATTTT. Translation gives CASSQRAGSDTQYF.

V is TRBV4-3 and J is TRBJ2-1, with 9 bases that match TRBD2. The CDR3 loop spans 17 amino acids. The germline gives CDR1 LGHNA, CDR2 YSLEER. The V gene end was trimmed by 0 bases and the J gene end by 4 bases; junction bases not matched to a gene: 7. The CDR3 loop reads CASSQEALAGLYNEQFF. The CDR3 DNA follows: TGCGCCAGCAGCCAAGAGGCCCTAGCGGGACTTTACAATGAGCAGTTCTTC.

This clonotype came up a few times. The chain employs TRBV10-2 and TRBJ2-7; no definite D call. This CDR3 is built from 12 residues. The germline V gene encodes CDR1 WSHSY and CDR2 SAAADI. V lost 6 bases and J 2 bases, leaving 8 bases between the germline ends. The CDR3 bases are TGCGCCAGCAGAGCGTTTGCCTACGAGCAGTACTTC. It encodes CASRAFAYEQYF.

The sample holds a few counts of this clonotype. The CDR3 is CARRTSGNYGYTF. CDR3 nucleotides: TGTGCCAGACGTACCTCAGGGAACTATGGCTACACCTTC. This chain connects TRBV2 to TRBJ1-2; maybe TRBD1 (5 bases). Germline-derived CDR1 and CDR2 are SNHLY and FYNNEI. The CDR3 consists of 13 residues. Between the trimmed V and J ends, which lost 9 bases and 2 bases, there was a span of 13 bases.

The rearrangement links TRBV20-1 to TRBJ2-5; 11 bases fit TRBD2. This CDR3 comprises 14 residues. CDR1 is DFQATT, CDR2 SNEGSKA, per germline (reference sequence). With 3 bases clipped from V and 4 bases from J, the junction kept 4 bases outside the gene matches. The CDR3 is CSASSGGARETQYF. The CDR3 nucleotides read TGCAGTGCTAGTAGCGGGGGGGCGAGAGAGACCCAGTACTTC.

V gene TRBV30 combines with J gene TRBJ2-5, with D possibly being TRBD1 (6 bases). The CDR3 sequence is 21 residues long. CDR1 and CDR2 (germline): GTSNPN, SVGIG (reference sequence). The V and J ends lost 1 base and 5 bases respectively, with 35 bases between them. The CDR3 here is CAWSAKRGPQGQFISRETQYF. The CDR3 nucleotides read TGTGCCTGGAGTGCCAAAAGGGGCCCTCAGGGGCAGTTTATATCCAGGGAGACCCAGTACTTC.

The chain has TRBV12-3 or TRBV12-4 and TRBJ2-3; perhaps TRBD2 as D (5 bases). The V end lost 8 bases, the J end lost 5 bases, and 17 bases lay between the germline ends. The CDR3 is 14 residues long. This CDR3 reads CASCFTAVLDTQYF. Here the CDR3 DNA reads TGTGCCAGCTGCTTTACAGCGGTATTAGATACGCAGTATTTT.

V gene TRBV10-1 combines with J gene TRBJ2-3; D not resolved. The V and J ends lost 8 bases and 0 bases respectively, with 12 bases between them. The CDR3 runs to 14 residues. CDR1 and CDR2 (germline): WNHNN, SYGVQD (reference sequence). The CDR3 sequence: CASPLRASTDTQYF. For the CDR3, the DNA is TGCGCCAGCCCCCTTAGGGCTAGCACAGATACGCAGTATTTT.

The chain joins TRBV29-1 to TRBJ2-1; D is unresolved. V lost 4 bases and J lost 0, with 10 bases in between. The CDR3 runs to 14 residues. In germline, CDR1 is SQVTM, CDR2 ANQGSEA. CDR3 sequence: CSVVGLSSYNEQFF. The DNA for the CDR3 is TGCAGCGTTGTAGGGCTTAGCTCCTACAATGAGCAGTTCTTC.

The chain has TRBV7-2 and TRBJ2-1; 8 bases map to TRBD1. Per germline, CDR1 SGHTA and CDR2 FQGNSA. Trimming removed 1 base from V and 12 bases from J; junction bases left unmatched: 14. CDR3 length equals 16 residues. CDR3 in DNA: TGTGCCAGCAGCTTAGATCAGACAGGGGTGGGGCAAGGGCAGTTCTTC. Protein: CASSLDQTGVGQGQFF.

The genes are TRBV5-1 and TRBJ1-1; D gene unclear. V lost 0 bases and J lost 3, with 9 bases in between. CDR1 and CDR2 from the germline V gene are SGHRS and YFSETQ. The CDR3 has 14 amino acids. In nucleotides, the CDR3 is TGCGCCAGCAGCTTGGGTACCCCAGACACTGAAGCTTTCTTT. Its protein is CASSLGTPDTEAFF.

This clonotype was counted a few times. The rearrangement uses TRBV11-3 and TRBJ2-7; 13 nucleotides line up with TRBD2. The CDR3 consists of 15 residues. With V trimmed by 2 bases and J by 3 bases, 1 base remained unmatched. The germline CDR1 and CDR2 sequences are SGHNT and YENEEA. CDR3 residues: CASSLWTSGGYEQYF. The CDR3 region has the DNA TGTGCCAGCAGCTTATGGACTAGCGGGGGCTACGAGCAGTACTTC.

V gene TRBV5-1 combines with J gene TRBJ1-6; the D is unclear. Germline assignment: CDR1 SGHRS and CDR2 YFSETQ. Trimming cost V 7 bases and J 8 bases, with 7 bases left between them. This CDR3 is built from 11 residues. CDR3 sequence reads: CASPDDSPLHF. DNA for the CDR3: TGCGCCAGCCCGGATGATTCACCCCTCCACTTT.

The gene calls are TRBV5-1 and TRBJ2-3; D uncertain. CDR1 SGHRS and CDR2 YFSETQ come from the germline V gene. Trimming shortened V by 0 bases and J by 3 bases, and 17 bases separated the two germline ends. The CDR3 spans 17 residues. The CDR3 here is CASSLGDLLGSTDTQYF. CDR3 sequence (DNA): TGCGCCAGCAGCTTGGGGGATCTACTGGGAAGTACAGATACGCAGTATTTT.

The chain has TRBV5-1 and TRBJ2-7; 7 bases line up with TRBD1. Trimming took 2 bases from V and 2 from J; bases not matched to a gene: 7. The CDR3 spans 15 residues. In germline, CDR1 is SGHRS, CDR2 YFSETQ. The CDR3 reads CASSLGQAYTYEQYF. CDR3 in DNA: TGCGCCAGCAGCTTAGGACAGGCCTATACCTACGAGCAGTACTTC. Full variable domain (missing parts from reference TRBV5-1 and TRBJ2-7): KAGVTQTPRYLIKTRGQQVTLSCSPISGHRSVSWYQQTPGQGLQFLFEYFSETQRNKGNFPGRFSGRQFSNSRSEMNVSTLELGDSALYLCASSLGQAYTYEQYFGPGTRLTVT.

The sample holds one count of this clonotype. The CDR3 region is CASSLRLAGGLNEQFF. CDR3 in DNA: TGTGCCAGCAGTTTAAGACTAGCGGGAGGGCTGAATGAGCAGTTCTTC. The V call is TRBV27, the J call TRBJ2-1; TRBD2 matches 14 bases. The CDR3 consists of 16 residues. Losses at the gene ends were 2 bases for V and 7 bases for J; bases not matched to a gene: 4. Per the germline V gene, CDR1 is MNHEY and CDR2 is SMNVEV (reference sequence).

This chain links TRBV15 with TRBJ2-7; D may be TRBD2 (5 bases). The CDR3 spans 16 residues. Germline V gene data show CDR1 as LNHNV and CDR2 as YYDKDF (reference sequence). Trimming removed 0 bases at V and 3 bases at J, with 15 bases between. The CDR3 DNA reads TGTGCCACCAGCAGAGATCTAGCTAGCCGGAGCTACGAGCAGTACTTC. This codes for CATSRDLASRSYEQYF.

The chain joins TRBV5-1 to TRBJ2-2; 7 nucleotides match TRBD2. Germline V gene lookup returns CDR1 SGHRS and CDR2 YFSETQ. The V and J ends lost 2 bases and 3 bases, in that order; junction bases with no gene match: 7. This CDR3 comprises 16 residues. Here the CDR3 DNA reads TGCGCCAGCAGCTTTGGGACTAACCATTACACCGGGGAGCTGTTTTTT. Protein product: CASSFGTNHYTGELFF.